The 10 T cell receptor beta chains below come from one sample, sequenced in a study of graft-versus-host responses after intestinal transplantation. Their antigens remain unidentified. The protocol was immunoSEQ multiplex PCR, while the TCRdb copy is restricted to in-frame clones and leaves out a portion. In the table there are more than 80,000 clones, 83% of which are singletons. The sequencing here drew on unstimulated CD8+ T cells sorted from spleen or lymph node cells, taken before intestinal transplant. All receptors come from a human donor who received an intestinal transplant.

This chain links TRBV7-2 with TRBJ2-5; D gene unclear. The assigned J gene may be wrong: the sequence end matches TRBJ2-7 better. The CDR3 runs to 13 residues. CDR1 is SGHTA, CDR2 FQGNSA, per germline. CDR3 region: CASSLFQAYEQYF. CDR3 coding DNA: TGTGCCAGCAGCTTATTCCAGGCCTACGAGCAGTACTTC.

The rearrangement joins TRBV6-5 to TRBJ2-1; 9 nucleotides align to TRBD2. Germline V gives CDR1 MNHEY, CDR2 SVGAGI. CDR3 length: 15 residues. The ends lost 0 bases at V and 8 bases at J; junction bases unmatched: 5. CDR3 in DNA: TGTGCCAGCAGTTACTCTAGCGGGGGTAGCGATGAGCAGTTCTTC. Its protein is CASSYSSGGSDEQFF.

This chain uses TRBV11-2 with TRBJ1-5; D not certain. Germline assignment: CDR1 SGHAT and CDR2 FQNNGV. The V end lost 4 bases, the J end lost 4 bases, and 14 bases lay between the germline ends. The CDR3 consists of 15 residues. CDR3 in DNA: TGTGCCAGCAGCTCGCCGGGATTCCCTAATCAGCCCCAGCATTTT. Its translation is CASSSPGFPNQPQHF.

Details on this clone: The sample contains more than one DNA sequence encoding this CDR3. This rearrangement joins TRBV5-1 to TRBJ1-2, with TRBD1 matching 11 bases. J gave up 8 bases and V 2 bases, and 17 bases lay outside the gene matches. The CDR3 covers 18 residues. Germline CDR1 SGHRS, CDR2 YFSETQ. The CDR3 sequence: CASSFFWTGGRRGWGYTF. The CDR3 nucleotides read TGCGCCAGCAGCTTTTTCTGGACAGGGGGCCGGAGGGGTTGGGGCTACACCTTC.

V usage is TRBV6-1 and J usage is TRBJ2-7; 9 positions match TRBD1. Trimming removed 5 bases from V and 1 base from J; junction bases left unmatched: 3. The CDR3 is made up of 14 amino acids. Per germline, CDR1 MNHNS and CDR2 SASEGT. The CDR3 sequence: CASSPGQGSYEQYF. DNA for the CDR3: TGTGCCAGCAGTCCGGGACAGGGTTCCTACGAGCAGTACTTC.

About this clone: One end of the junction does not line up with germline, which may come from a read error. The V and J genes are TRBV13 and TRBJ2-7; either TRBD1 or TRBD2 may supply D (5 bases each). The CDR3 consists of 14 residues. Germline lookup yields CDR1 PRHDT and CDR2 FYEKMQ (reference sequence). The CDR3 bases are TGTGCCAGCAGCCTAGGGACGGAATCCTACGAGCAGTACTTC. Protein sequence: CASSLGTESYEQYF.

CDR3 sequence (DNA): TGTGCCAGTAGTAAGTCCCTCGGAAGCAATCAGCCCCAGCATTTT. Translation gives CASSKSLGSNQPQHF. The V gene is TRBV19, the J gene TRBJ1-5; D gene uncertain. Germline V lookup: CDR1 LNHDA, CDR2 SQIVND (reference sequence). This CDR3 is built from 15 residues. Trimming took off 4 bases at V and 1 base at J, with 11 bases between the two ends.

This clone was detected only a few times. The chain recombines TRBV27 with TRBJ2-7; 8 bases are a match to TRBD2. Trimming took 5 bases from V and 0 from J; bases not matched to a gene: 3. The CDR3 consists of 14 residues. Germline CDR1 reads MNHEY; CDR2 reads SMNVEV (reference sequence). The CDR3 DNA reads TGTGCCAGCAGTATAGCGGGACCCTCCTACGAGCAGTACTTC. It is translated as CASSIAGPSYEQYF.

V is TRBV7-3 and J is TRBJ2-1; no reliable D call. The CDR3 extends over 14 amino acids. CDR1 SGHTA and CDR2 FQGTGA come from the germline V gene. Trimming took 0 bases from V and 9 from J, leaving 12 bases between them. In nucleotides, the CDR3 is TGTGCCAGCAGCTTAACGGGTATACAAGGTGAGCAGTTCTTC. Its protein is CASSLTGIQGEQFF. Looking up the rest from reference TRBV7-3 and TRBJ2-1 gives the full variable domain: GAGVSQTPSNKVTEKGKYVELRCDPISGHTALYWYRQSLGQGPEFLIYFQGTGAADDSGLPNDRFFAVRPEGSVSTLKIQRTERGDSAVYLCASSLTGIQGEQFFGPGTRLTVL.

This chain uses TRBV4-2 with TRBJ2-7; 9 bases align to TRBD2. The CDR3 is made up of 15 amino acids. From germline, CDR1 is LGHNA and CDR2 YNFKEQ. V trimming: 0 bases; J trimming: 4 bases; junction bases outside the gene matches: 4. Written as DNA, the CDR3 is TGTGCCAGCAGCCAAGATATCGCGGGAGGGTACGAGCAGTACTTC. Protein: CASSQDIAGGYEQYF.